The 15 T cell receptor beta chains reported below all come from one sample, sequenced in a study of blood T cells in healthy people across ages. A second PCR of 7 to 11 cycles used a sample-barcoded 5' primer and a J-beta primer mix. TCRdb reprocessed the 5' RACE reads via MiXCR and lists one record per CDR3 protein. The sample yields roughly 700,000 distinct CDR3 sequences, roughly 49% seen once. The sample comprised blood. The receptors here all came from a woman aged 55-69 years in good health.

The chain uses TRBV6-2 or TRBV6-3 and TRBJ1-2, with TRBD1 as a possible D gene (5 bases). Per germline, CDR1 MNHEY and CDR2 SVGEGT. The V gene lost 10 bases and the J gene lost 1 base, with 16 bases spanning the gap. The CDR3 has 14 amino acids. CDR3 sequence: CAIAGTAINYGYTF. CDR3 DNA: TGTGCCATTGCCGGGACCGCGATTAACTATGGCTACACCTTC.

Worth noting for this clonotype: The junction departs from the called germline gene at one end, perhaps through a read error. This chain links TRBV7-2 with TRBJ2-7; no firm D call. There are 12 residues in the CDR3. Looked up from germline, CDR1 is SGHTA and CDR2 is FQGNSA. CDR3 sequence reads: CASSIALGEQYF. CDR3 nucleotides: TGTGCCAGCAGCATAGCACTGGGCGAGCAGTACTTC. The full variable domain, completed using reference TRBV7-2 and TRBJ2-7, is GAGVSQSPSNKVTEKGKDVELRCDPISGHTALYWYRQSLGQGLEFLIYFQGNSAPDKSGLPSDRFSAERTGGSVSTLTIQRTQQEDSAVYLCASSIALGEQYFGPGTRLTVT.

The CDR3 coding sequence is TGCAGCGTTGAAGGGACAGGGTACACTGAAGCTTTCTTT. Amino acid sequence: CSVEGTGYTEAFF. V and J are TRBV29-1 and TRBJ1-1; 8 bases fit TRBD1. This CDR3 has 13 residues. With V trimmed by 1 base and J by 3 bases, 1 base remained unmatched. Germline CDR1 reads SQVTM; CDR2 reads ANQGSEA.

This clonotype was counted only a few times. V and J are TRBV7-2 and TRBJ2-4; D is unresolved. Per the germline V gene, CDR1 is SGHTA and CDR2 is FQGNSA. The CDR3 consists of 13 residues. The germline V and J ends were trimmed by 3 bases and 3 bases, with 6 bases remaining between them. For the CDR3, the DNA is TGTGCCAGCAGCTTTTACGGCAAAAACATTCAGTACTTC. Its protein product is CASSFYGKNIQYF.

This clonotype came up a few times. The rearrangement links TRBV20-1 to TRBJ2-7; 9 bases map to TRBD2. CDR1 and CDR2 (germline): DFQATT, SNEGSKA (reference sequence). The CDR3 is made up of 15 amino acids. V lost 0 bases, J lost 3 bases, and 6 bases stayed unmatched. This chain's CDR3 is CSARDSASGIYEQYF. DNA for the CDR3: TGCAGTGCTAGAGATTCGGCTAGCGGGATCTACGAGCAGTACTTC.

This clonotype has a single count. The J gene is TRBJ2-2, the V gene TRBV7-2; a possible D gene is TRBD2 (5 bases). The V gene's germline CDR1 is SGHTA and CDR2 FQGNSA. The ends were cut back, 6 bases at V and 5 bases at J, with 16 bases in the middle. The CDR3 totals 15 residues. This CDR3 is CASRRGSGDTGELFF. The CDR3 coding sequence is TGTGCCAGCAGGAGAGGAAGCGGTGATACCGGGGAGCTGTTTTTT.

V and J are TRBV2 and TRBJ2-1; 7 bases agree with TRBD1. The J call is doubtful: the DNA matches TRBJ2-7 better. Germline CDR1 SNHLY, CDR2 FYNNEI. The CDR3 length is 16 residues. This CDR3 reads CASSEYGKGAYNEQYF. The CDR3 DNA is TGTGCCAGCAGTGAATACGGAAAGGGGGCCTACAATGAGCAGTACTTC.

The rearrangement joins TRBV3-1 to TRBJ1-2, with D possibly TRBD1 on 6 matching bases. The CDR3 extends over 16 amino acids. CDR1 is LGHDT and CDR2 is YNNKEL in the germline V gene (reference sequence). V was clipped by 0 bases and J by 6 bases, with 17 bases between them. CDR3: CASSQDPQGITDGYTF. CDR3 bases: TGTGCCAGCAGCCAAGATCCGCAGGGGATCACGGATGGCTACACCTTC.

The CDR3 is CSVGREGTDTQYF. The CDR3 DNA reads TGCAGTGTTGGCAGGGAGGGCACAGATACGCAGTATTTT. The chain recombines TRBV20-1 with TRBJ2-3; D might be TRBD2 (6 bases). V was clipped by 7 bases and J by 1 base, with 12 bases between them. There are 13 residues in the CDR3. Germline V gives CDR1 DFQATT, CDR2 SNEGSKA (reference sequence).

This clonotype turned up a few times. This CDR3 reads CASSLRGGPSSYEQYF. The CDR3 nucleotides are TGCGCCAGCAGCCTCCGGGGCGGCCCTAGCTCCTACGAGCAGTACTTC. The chain combines TRBV5-1 with TRBJ2-7; TRBD1 or TRBD2 may be the D gene (5 bases each). This CDR3 is 16 amino acids long. The ends were cut back, 4 bases at V and 0 bases at J, with 17 bases in the middle. Looked up from germline, CDR1 is SGHRS and CDR2 is YFSETQ.

This clonotype was observed a handful of times. J is TRBJ2-7 and V is TRBV15; no clear D. V lost 0 bases to trimming and J lost 3 bases, with 12 bases between them. CDR3 length: 15 residues. Germline CDR1 and CDR2: LNHNV and YYDKDF (reference sequence). The CDR3 sequence is CATSREKSSYYEQYF. The CDR3 nucleotides are TGTGCCACCAGCAGAGAAAAGAGCAGCTACTACGAGCAGTACTTC.

V is TRBV10-3 and J is TRBJ2-1; D is unresolved. Germline V gene data show CDR1 as ENHRY and CDR2 as SYGVKD. This CDR3 spans 11 amino acids. The ends were cut back, 2 bases at V and 6 bases at J, with 2 bases in the middle. In DNA form, the CDR3 reads TGTGCCATCAGTGAGGGCAATGAGCAGTTCTTC. It specifies CAISEGNEQFF.

This clonotype was found a few times. The gene calls are TRBV9 and TRBJ1-1; a possible D gene is TRBD1 (5 bases). The CDR3 is made up of 15 amino acids. The V end lost 5 bases, the J end lost 0 bases, and 14 bases lay between the germline ends. The germline V gene encodes CDR1 SGDLS and CDR2 YYNGEE. CDR3 region: CASSEDSVVNTEAFF. The CDR3 bases are TGTGCCAGCAGTGAAGACAGTGTGGTGAACACTGAAGCTTTCTTT.

The rearrangement links TRBV27 to TRBJ2-7, with D possibly TRBD1 on 5 matching bases. The last part of the DNA fits TRBJ2-1 better; the J call may be wrong. The CDR3 consists of 16 residues. Germline V gives CDR1 MNHEY, CDR2 SMNVEV (reference sequence). CDR3 protein: CASSDTGGLYGNEQFF. The CDR3 coding sequence is TGTGCCAGCAGTGATACAGGCGGCCTTTACGGGAATGAGCAGTTCTTC.

The genes are TRBV10-3 and TRBJ2-5; D is unresolved. The CDR3 covers 13 residues. Germline values: CDR1 ENHRY, CDR2 SYGVKD. The germline V and J ends were trimmed by 2 bases and 3 bases, with 7 bases remaining between them. The CDR3 is CAISETAEETQYF. The CDR3 DNA sequence: TGTGCCATCAGTGAGACGGCGGAAGAGACCCAGTACTTC.